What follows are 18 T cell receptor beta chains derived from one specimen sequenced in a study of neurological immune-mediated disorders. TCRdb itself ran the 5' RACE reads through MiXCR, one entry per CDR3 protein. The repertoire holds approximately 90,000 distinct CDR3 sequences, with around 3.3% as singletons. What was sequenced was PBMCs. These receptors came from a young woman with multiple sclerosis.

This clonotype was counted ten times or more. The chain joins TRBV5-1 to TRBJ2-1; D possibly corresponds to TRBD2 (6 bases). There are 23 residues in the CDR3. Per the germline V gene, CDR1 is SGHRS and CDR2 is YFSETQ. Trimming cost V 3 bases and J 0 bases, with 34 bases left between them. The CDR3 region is CASSYPSLREVWGMTSSYNEQFF. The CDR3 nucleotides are TGCGCCAGCAGCTACCCCTCGTTACGTGAGGTCTGGGGGATGACTAGCTCCTACAATGAGCAGTTCTTC.

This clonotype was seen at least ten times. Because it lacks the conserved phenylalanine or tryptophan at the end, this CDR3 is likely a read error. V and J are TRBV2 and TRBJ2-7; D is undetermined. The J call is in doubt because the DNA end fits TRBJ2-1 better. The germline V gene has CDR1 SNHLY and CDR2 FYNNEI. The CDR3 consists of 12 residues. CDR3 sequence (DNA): TGTGCCAGCAGTGAAGCGCTTGGAAGGCAGTTCCTC. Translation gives CASSEALGRQFL.

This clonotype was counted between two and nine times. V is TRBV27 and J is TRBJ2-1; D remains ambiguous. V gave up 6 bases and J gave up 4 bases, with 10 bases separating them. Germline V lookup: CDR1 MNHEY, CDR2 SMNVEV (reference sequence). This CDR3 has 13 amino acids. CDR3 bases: TGTGCCAGCAGCGTTGGGTTATACAATGAGCAGTTCTTC. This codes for CASSVGLYNEQFF.

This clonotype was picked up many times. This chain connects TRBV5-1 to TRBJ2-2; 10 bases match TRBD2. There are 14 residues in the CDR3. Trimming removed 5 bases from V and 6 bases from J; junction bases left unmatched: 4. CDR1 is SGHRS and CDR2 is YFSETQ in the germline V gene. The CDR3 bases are TGCGCCAGCAGTCCTAGCGGGAGATCCGGGGAGCTGTTTTTT. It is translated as CASSPSGRSGELFF.

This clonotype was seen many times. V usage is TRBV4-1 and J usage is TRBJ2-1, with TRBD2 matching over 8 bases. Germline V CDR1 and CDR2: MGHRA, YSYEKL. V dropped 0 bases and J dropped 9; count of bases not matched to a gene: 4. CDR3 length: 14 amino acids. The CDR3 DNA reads TGCGCCAGCAGCCAAGATCCCGGGGGGGGTGAGCAGTTCTTC. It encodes CASSQDPGGGEQFF.

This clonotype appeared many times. The CDR3 loop is CASRAGPEAFF. In DNA, the CDR3 is TGTGCCAGTAGAGCGGGCCCTGAAGCTTTCTTT. The chain combines TRBV19 with TRBJ1-1; the D is unclear. The CDR3 has 11 amino acids. Trimming pared 6 bases from V and 6 bases from J, leaving 8 bases between. Germline V gives CDR1 LNHDA, CDR2 SQIVND (reference sequence).

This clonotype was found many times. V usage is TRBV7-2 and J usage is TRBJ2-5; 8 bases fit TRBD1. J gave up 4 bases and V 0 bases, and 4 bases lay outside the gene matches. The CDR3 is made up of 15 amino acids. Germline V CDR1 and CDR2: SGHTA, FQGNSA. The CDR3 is CASSLAYDRGETQYF. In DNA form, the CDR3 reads TGTGCCAGCAGCTTAGCTTATGACAGGGGAGAGACCCAGTACTTC.

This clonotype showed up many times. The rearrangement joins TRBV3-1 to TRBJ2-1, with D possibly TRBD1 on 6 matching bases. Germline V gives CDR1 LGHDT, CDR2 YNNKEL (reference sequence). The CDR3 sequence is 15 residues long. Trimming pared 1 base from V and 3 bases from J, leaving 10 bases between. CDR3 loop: CASSQGQDSYNEQFF. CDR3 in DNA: TGTGCCAGCAGCCAAGGACAGGACAGCTACAATGAGCAGTTCTTC.

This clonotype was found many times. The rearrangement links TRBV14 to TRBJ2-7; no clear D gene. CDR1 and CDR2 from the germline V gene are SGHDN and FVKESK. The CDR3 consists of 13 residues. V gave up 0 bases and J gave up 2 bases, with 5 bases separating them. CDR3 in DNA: TGTGCCAGCAGCCAAGAATTCACCTACGAGCAGTACTTC. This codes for CASSQEFTYEQYF.

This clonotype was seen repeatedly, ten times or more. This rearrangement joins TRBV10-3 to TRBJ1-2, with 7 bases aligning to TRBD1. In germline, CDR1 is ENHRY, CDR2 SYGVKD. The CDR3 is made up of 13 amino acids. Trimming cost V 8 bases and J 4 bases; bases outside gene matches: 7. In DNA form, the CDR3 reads TGTGCCATCGGCCTCGGGACAGCCTATGGCTACACCTTC. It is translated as CAIGLGTAYGYTF.

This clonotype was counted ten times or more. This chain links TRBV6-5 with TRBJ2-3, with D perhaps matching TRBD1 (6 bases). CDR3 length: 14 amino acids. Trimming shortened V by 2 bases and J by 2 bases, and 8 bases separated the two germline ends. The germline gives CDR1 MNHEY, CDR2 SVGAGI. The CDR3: CASSYGQITDTQYF. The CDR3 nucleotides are TGTGCCAGCAGTTACGGACAGATCACAGATACGCAGTATTTT.

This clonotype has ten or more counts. CDR3 DNA: TGTGCCAGCAAAGACACGTACTCTGGAAACACCATATATTTT. This encodes CASKDTYSGNTIYF. V gene TRBV6-6 combines with J gene TRBJ1-3, with D unclear. This CDR3 contains 14 residues. Trimming took off 7 bases at V and 0 bases at J, with 10 bases between the two ends. Germline CDR1 and CDR2: MNHNY and SVGAGI (reference sequence).

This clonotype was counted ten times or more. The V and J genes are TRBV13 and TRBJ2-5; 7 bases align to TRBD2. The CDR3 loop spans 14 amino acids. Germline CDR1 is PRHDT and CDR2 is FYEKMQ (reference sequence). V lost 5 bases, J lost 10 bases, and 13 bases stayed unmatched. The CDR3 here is CASSPTFGTTLQYF. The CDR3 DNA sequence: TGTGCCAGCAGCCCCACCTTTGGGACTACACTCCAGTACTTC.

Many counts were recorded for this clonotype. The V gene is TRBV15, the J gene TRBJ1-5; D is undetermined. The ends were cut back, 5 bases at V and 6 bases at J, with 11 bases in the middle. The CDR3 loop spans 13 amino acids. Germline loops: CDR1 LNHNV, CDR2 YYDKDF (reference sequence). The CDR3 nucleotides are TGTGCCACCAGCTGGCAGTTGGGTCAGCCCCAGCATTTT. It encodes CATSWQLGQPQHF.

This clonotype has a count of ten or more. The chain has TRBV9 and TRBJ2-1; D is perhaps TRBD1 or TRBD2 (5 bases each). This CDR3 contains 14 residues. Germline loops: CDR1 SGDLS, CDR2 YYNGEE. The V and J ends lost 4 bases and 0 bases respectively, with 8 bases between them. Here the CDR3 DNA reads TGTGCCAGCAGCTGGGACGGCTCCTACAATGAGCAGTTCTTC. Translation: CASSWDGSYNEQFF.

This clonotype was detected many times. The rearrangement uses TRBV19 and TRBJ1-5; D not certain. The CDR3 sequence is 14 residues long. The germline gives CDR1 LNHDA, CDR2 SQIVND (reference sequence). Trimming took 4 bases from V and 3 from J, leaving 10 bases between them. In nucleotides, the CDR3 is TGTGCCAGTAGTACGCCGGAGAACAATCAGCCCCAGCATTTT. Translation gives CASSTPENNQPQHF.

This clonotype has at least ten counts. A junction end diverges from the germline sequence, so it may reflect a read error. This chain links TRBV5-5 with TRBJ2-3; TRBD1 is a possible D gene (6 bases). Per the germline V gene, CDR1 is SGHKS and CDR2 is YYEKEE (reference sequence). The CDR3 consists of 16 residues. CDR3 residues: CTSSQFRGSGTDTQYF. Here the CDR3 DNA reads TGTACCAGCAGCCAATTCAGGGGAAGCGGCACAGATACGCAGTATTTT.

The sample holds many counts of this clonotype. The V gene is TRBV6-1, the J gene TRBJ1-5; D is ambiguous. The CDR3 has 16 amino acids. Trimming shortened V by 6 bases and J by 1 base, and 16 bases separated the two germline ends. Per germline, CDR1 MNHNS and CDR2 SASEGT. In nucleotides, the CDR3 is TGTGCCAGCAGCCTCAATCTGGCACCGAGCAATCAGCCCCAGCATTTT. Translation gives CASSLNLAPSNQPQHF.